The 24 T cell receptor beta chains below come from one sample, sequenced in a study of T cell responses to AZD1222 COVID-19 vaccine. Assay used: immunoSEQ multiplex PCR; TCRdb lists only in-frame clones, some missing. The table has more than 100,000 clones, 90% seen once; the top ten hold approximately 1.6%. The sequenced sample was peripheral blood, obtained on day 0 of AZD1222 vaccination. Every receptor here comes from an adult in good health.

About this clone itself: The sample has other DNA sequences that encode this CDR3 too. This chain connects TRBV12-3 or TRBV12-4 to TRBJ1-2, with D unresolved. V was pared by 3 bases and J by 2 bases, with 1 base between. The CDR3 spans 11 residues. In DNA, the CDR3 is TGTGCCAGCAGTTTGAACTATGGCTACACCTTC. It translates to CASSLNYGYTF.

The gene calls are TRBV5-4 and TRBJ1-2; possibly TRBD1 for D (5 bases). The CDR3 has 14 residues. Trimming left V 0 bases short and J 8 bases short, with 14 bases between. CDR1 and CDR2 from the germline V gene are SGHNT and YYREEE (reference sequence). CDR3 protein: CASSLAGRAEGYTF. DNA of the CDR3: TGTGCCAGCAGCTTGGCGGGCAGGGCAGAGGGCTACACCTTC.

J is TRBJ1-3 and V is TRBV7-6; D gene ambiguous. The germline CDR1 and CDR2 sequences are SGHVS and FNYEAQ. Deletions cut 0 bases from V and 7 bases from J, with 13 bases between. The CDR3 sequence is 15 residues long. The DNA for the CDR3 is TGTGCCAGCAGCTTAGCGAAGGGCCCAGTCAACACCATATATTTT. Its protein product is CASSLAKGPVNTIYF.

The chain recombines TRBV18 with TRBJ1-4, with 7 bases matching TRBD1. The CDR3 consists of 15 residues. Germline trimming cut 6 bases from V and 6 bases from J; bases unmatched to any gene: 10. CDR1 and CDR2 from the germline V gene are KGHSH and LQKENI. The CDR3 loop is CASSNSRDRHEKLFF. The CDR3 DNA sequence: TGTGCCAGCTCCAATTCCCGGGACAGACATGAAAAACTGTTTTTT.

The rearrangement joins TRBV5-6 to TRBJ2-3; D is ambiguous. V was trimmed by 1 base and J by 1 base, leaving 13 bases between them. The length of the CDR3 is 16 residues. Germline CDR1 is SGHDT and CDR2 is YYEEEE. The DNA of the CDR3 is TGTGCCAGCAGCTTGTTTGAGCCTGCCCGCACAGATACGCAGTATTTT. Protein: CASSLFEPARTDTQYF.

The chain carries TRBV7-6 and TRBJ2-7, with TRBD2 identical over 8 bases. The CDR3 contains 15 residues. Per the germline V gene, CDR1 is SGHVS and CDR2 is FNYEAQ. V lost 4 bases to trimming and J lost 3 bases; unmatched junction nucleotides: 8. This chain's CDR3 is CASSSELAEFYEQYF. The CDR3 DNA follows: TGTGCCAGCAGCTCCGAACTAGCGGAGTTCTACGAGCAGTACTTC.

The chain joins TRBV30 to TRBJ1-4; no firm D call. The germline CDR1 and CDR2 sequences are GTSNPN and SVGIG (reference sequence). The CDR3 length is 13 residues. V lost 0 bases and J 11 bases, leaving 13 bases between the germline ends. The CDR3 region is CAWSVHEVPKLFF. The CDR3 DNA reads TGTGCCTGGAGTGTACACGAGGTCCCTAAACTGTTTTTT.

The CDR3 loop is CASKGDRGKPNYGYTF. The CDR3 DNA reads TGTGCCAGTAAGGGGGACAGGGGGAAACCCAACTATGGCTACACCTTC. This rearrangement joins TRBV19 to TRBJ1-2, with 11 bases identical to TRBD1. Germline CDR1 reads LNHDA; CDR2 reads SQIVND (reference sequence). CDR3 size: 16 residues. Trimming cost V 7 bases and J 2 bases; bases outside gene matches: 9.

This chain uses TRBV9 with TRBJ1-4, with no clear D. Trimming stripped 0 bases from V and 8 bases from J, with 14 bases between. The CDR3 covers 15 residues. Germline CDR1 SGDLS, CDR2 YYNGEE. CDR3 DNA: TGTGCCAGCAGCGTAGCTTCCGGGCGTCAGGAAAAACTGTTTTTT. It specifies CASSVASGRQEKLFF.

The chain links TRBV5-1 to TRBJ2-5; 8 bases are shared with TRBD1. V dropped 4 bases and J dropped 5; count of bases not matched to a gene: 7. The CDR3 contains 14 residues. CDR1 is SGHRS and CDR2 is YFSETQ in the germline V gene. The chain's CDR3 is CASSRDRPIETQYF. CDR3 in DNA: TGCGCCAGCAGCCGGGACAGGCCTATTGAGACCCAGTACTTC.

This clone was recorded only once. Written as DNA, the CDR3 is TGTGCCAGTGGGGGCGAGCGGGGCTACGAGCAGTACTTC. Its translation: CASGGERGYEQYF. The genes are TRBV19 and TRBJ2-7; possible D gene TRBD2, 7 bases. The CDR3 loop spans 13 amino acids. Per germline, CDR1 LNHDA and CDR2 SQIVND (reference sequence). The V gene lost 8 bases and the J gene lost 3 bases, with 14 bases spanning the gap.

This clone was seen only once. The chain uses TRBV15 and TRBJ1-1; D gene uncertain. V was shortened by 7 bases and J by 3 bases, with 18 bases between the two germline ends. CDR3 size: 15 residues. Germline V gene lookup returns CDR1 LNHNV and CDR2 YYDKDF (reference sequence). CDR3 loop: CATTPRDGKYTEAFF. CDR3 nucleotides: TGTGCCACCACCCCACGGGATGGAAAGTACACTGAAGCTTTCTTT.

The chain uses TRBV11-2 and TRBJ2-1; D is possibly TRBD2 (6 bases). The CDR3 length is 16 residues. Germline-derived CDR1 and CDR2 are SGHAT and FQNNGV. V lost 6 bases, J lost 5 bases, and 20 bases lay in between. The CDR3 reads CASRYTLLAADNEQFF. CDR3 coding DNA: TGTGCCAGCAGGTATACGTTATTAGCGGCCGACAATGAGCAGTTCTTC.

CDR3 DNA sequence: TGTGCCAGCAGCTTAGGGACAGGGGGCCTATCTAACTATGGCTACACCTTC. Encoded protein: CASSLGTGGLSNYGYTF. The V and J genes are TRBV11-2 and TRBJ1-2; 11 bases match TRBD1. Germline CDR1 SGHAT, CDR2 FQNNGV. Trimming took 1 base from V and 0 from J; bases not matched to a gene: 4. The CDR3 consists of 17 residues.

This chain links TRBV27 with TRBJ2-5, with D maybe TRBD2 (6 bases). V dropped 6 bases and J dropped 5 bases, with 13 bases sitting between them. The CDR3 sequence is 13 residues long. Germline assignment: CDR1 MNHEY and CDR2 SMNVEV (reference sequence). The chain's CDR3 is CASRRFGGETQYF. CDR3 nucleotides: TGTGCCAGCAGGAGATTTGGAGGGGAGACCCAGTACTTC.

The J gene is TRBJ1-5, the V gene TRBV19, with a weak D call TRBD1 (5 bases). V dropped 10 bases and J dropped 3 bases, with 13 bases sitting between them. Germline assignment: CDR1 LNHDA and CDR2 SQIVND (reference sequence). This CDR3 is built from 13 residues. In nucleotides, the CDR3 is TGTGCCATCTCCAGGGAGGACAATCAGCCCCAGCATTTT. Amino acid sequence: CAISREDNQPQHF.

The chain employs TRBV9 and TRBJ1-3; D is unresolved. The CDR3 is 15 amino acids. CDR1 is SGDLS, CDR2 YYNGEE, per germline. V lost 1 base, J lost 2 bases, and 10 bases lay in between. The CDR3 loop reads CASSVNPGTGNTIYF. The CDR3 nucleotides are TGTGCCAGCAGCGTAAACCCGGGAACTGGAAACACCATATATTTT.

The rearrangement links TRBV12-3 or TRBV12-4 to TRBJ2-7; TRBD2 matches 7 bases. After removal of 2 bases from V and 3 bases from J, the junction contained 1 base not matched to a gene. The CDR3 length is 13 residues. The CDR3 nucleotides read TGTGCCAGCAGTTTACAGCGGGGCTACGAGCAGTACTTC. Its protein product is CASSLQRGYEQYF.

The chain has TRBV5-1 and TRBJ1-1, with D unresolved. The germline V gene has CDR1 SGHRS and CDR2 YFSETQ. The germline V and J ends were trimmed by 1 base and 7 bases, with 8 bases remaining between them. The CDR3 extends over 12 amino acids. CDR3 amino acids: CASSLRGIEAFF. In nucleotides, the CDR3 is TGCGCCAGCAGCTTGCGAGGGATTGAAGCTTTCTTT. The whole variable domain, filled in from reference TRBV5-1 and TRBJ1-1, reads KAGVTQTPRYLIKTRGQQVTLSCSPISGHRSVSWYQQTPGQGLQFLFEYFSETQRNKGNFPGRFSGRQFSNSRSEMNVSTLELGDSALYLCASSLRGIEAFFGQGTRLTVV.

The rearrangement joins TRBV7-6 to TRBJ2-7; 10 bases match TRBD1. The germline V gene has CDR1 SGHVS and CDR2 FNYEAQ. With 5 bases clipped from V and 4 bases from J, the junction kept 5 bases outside the gene matches. The CDR3 contains 14 residues. Written as DNA, the CDR3 is TGTGCCAGCAGCCACCGGGACAGGGGTTACGAGCAGTACTTC. Amino acids: CASSHRDRGYEQYF.

The chain has TRBV29-1 and TRBJ1-5; D gene ambiguous. V lost 7 bases and J lost 6, with 7 bases in between. CDR3 length: 10 residues. Germline CDR1 SQVTM, CDR2 ANQGSEA. The CDR3 DNA is TGCAGCGAGGTGGTTCAGCCCCAGCATTTT. Protein product: CSEVVQPQHF. The full variable domain, completed using reference TRBV29-1 and TRBJ1-5, is SAVISQKPSRDICQRGTSLTIQCQVDSQVTMMFWYRQQPGQSLTLIATANQGSEATYESGFVIDKFPISRPNLTFSTLTVSNMSPEDSSIYLCSEVVQPQHFGDGTRLSIL.

The chain employs TRBV19 and TRBJ2-2, with D perhaps matching TRBD1 (5 bases). The CDR3 totals 16 residues. The germline CDR1 and CDR2 sequences are LNHDA and SQIVND (reference sequence). V lost 3 bases, J lost 4 bases, and 15 bases lay in between. CDR3 sequence (DNA): TGTGCCAGTAGTATGGGAAGGGGAAGGATCACCGGGGAGCTGTTTTTT. This gives the protein CASSMGRGRITGELFF.

This clone was detected only once. This rearrangement joins TRBV6-4 to TRBJ2-7; D might be TRBD1 (5 bases). This CDR3 region has 13 residues. Germline values: CDR1 MRHNA, CDR2 SNTAGT. The V and J ends lost 3 bases and 2 bases respectively, with 8 bases between them. CDR3 coding DNA: TGTGCCAGCAGTGAGGGGCAGACCTACGAGCAGTACTTC. Amino acids: CASSEGQTYEQYF.

This chain connects TRBV6-5 to TRBJ2-3; D is uncertain. Trimming left V 6 bases short and J 3 bases short, with 10 bases between. This CDR3 has 13 amino acids. Germline CDR1 is MNHEY and CDR2 is SVGAGI. The CDR3 spells CASRSPRTDTQYF. For the CDR3, the DNA is TGTGCCAGCAGATCCCCTCGGACAGATACGCAGTATTTT.